These T cell receptor beta chains were read from a single sample in a study of molecular identifiers for immune sequencing clone quantification. TCRdb recomputed calls from the PCR reads with MiXCR, one row per CDR3 protein. The sample lists about 640,000 distinct CDR3 sequences; 20% were seen once. What was sequenced was naive CD8+ T cells from blood, with Jurkat cell RNA spiked in. These receptor sequences come from a human donor in good health. Some libraries in this study had Jurkat cell RNA spiked in. Each CDR3 is given with its conserved first and last residue. D genes are given only for firm matches. The listing skips clone size in some rows; elsewhere it reads once, few, many or a size class.

J: TRBJ2-2; D: -; V: TRBV19; size: -; DNA: TGTGCCAGTAGTATAGGTGTGGGGTTGAACACCGGGGAGCTGTTTTTT; CDR3: CASSIGVGLNTGELFF
J: TRBJ2-5; D: -; V: TRBV28; size: many; DNA: TGTGCCACCACCCGGTTAAAAGACAGTTCTGGGGAGACCCAGTACTTC; CDR3: CATTRLKDSSGETQYF
J: TRBJ2-1; D: TRBD2; V: TRBV25-1; size: many; DNA: TGTGCCAGCAGGACTAGCGGAAACAATGAGCAGTTCTTC; CDR3: CASRTSGNNEQFF
J: TRBJ2-3; D: TRBD2; V: TRBV13; size: -; DNA: TGTGCCAGCAGCTTAGGCCTGGATGGCGGGGGACTCACAGATACGCAGTATTTT; CDR3: CASSLGLDGGGLTDTQYF
J: TRBJ1-6; D: -; V: TRBV9; size: -; DNA: TGTGCCAGCAGCGCAGAAGGTGCACGTAGTTCACCCCTCCACTTT; CDR3: CASSAEGARSSPLHF
J: TRBJ1-1; D: -; V: TRBV4-3; size: -; DNA: TGCGCCAGCAGCCAAGAGACAGGATCGAACACTGAAGCTTTCTTT; CDR3: CASSQETGSNTEAFF
J: TRBJ2-5; D: TRBD2; V: TRBV27; size: many; DNA: TGTGCCAGCAGTTCTCGCAGCGGGAGAGAAGAGACCCAGTACTTC; CDR3: CASSSRSGREETQYF
J: TRBJ1-5; D: -; V: TRBV4-1; size: -; DNA: TGCGGCAGCAGCCCGGTGGGGTATAGCAATCAGCCCCAGCATTTT; CDR3: CGSSPVGYSNQPQHF
J: TRBJ1-1; D: -; V: TRBV7-8; size: many; DNA: TGTGCCAGTAGAACCGAGGCGAACACTGAAGCTTTCTTT; CDR3: CASRTEANTEAFF
J: TRBJ2-2; D: TRBD2; V: TRBV13; size: many; DNA: TGTGCCAGCAGCCTTAGCGGGACGAACACCGGGGAGCTGTTTTTT; CDR3: CASSLSGTNTGELFF
J: TRBJ1-2; D: -; V: TRBV27; size: few; DNA: TGTGCCAGCAGTTTGCAGGGCGAATATGGCTACACCTTC; CDR3: CASSLQGEYGYTF
J: TRBJ1-6; D: TRBD1; V: TRBV2; size: -; DNA: TGTGCCAGCTTGACGGGACAGGGCGCTTCACCCCTCCACTTT; CDR3: CASLTGQGASPLHF
J: TRBJ1-1; D: -; V: TRBV29-1; size: many; DNA: TGCAGCGTTGGACCCTGGGGGACTGAAGCTTTCTTT; CDR3: CSVGPWGTEAFF
J: TRBJ1-1; D: -; V: TRBV12-3/TRBV12-4; size: many; DNA: TGTGCCAGCAGTTTCGGGAGCGGAAGTGAAGCTTTCTTT; CDR3: CASSFGSGSEAFF
J: TRBJ1-2; D: TRBD1; V: TRBV19; size: few; DNA: TGTGCCAGTAGTATAGTTTCGGCAGGGGGCAGCGGCTACACCTTC; CDR3: CASSIVSAGGSGYTF
J: TRBJ2-7; D: -; V: TRBV6-5; size: -; DNA: TGTGCCAGCAGTTATTCTTTCGCTTTTGAGCAGTACTTC; CDR3: CASSYSFAFEQYF
J: TRBJ2-1; D: -; V: TRBV14; size: many; DNA: TGTGCCAGCAGCCAAGGACATGGAGTGGGCAATGAGCAGTTCTTC; CDR3: CASSQGHGVGNEQFF
J: TRBJ2-5; D: TRBD1; V: TRBV19; size: -; DNA: TGTGCCAGTACTGTAGGAACGGGACAGAACCAAGAGACCCAGTACTTC; CDR3: CASTVGTGQNQETQYF
J: TRBJ2-5; D: TRBD1; V: TRBV7-8; size: many; DNA: TGTGCCAGCAGCTTAGGCCGGACAGGCCTACAAGAGACCCAGTACTTC; CDR3: CASSLGRTGLQETQYF
J: TRBJ2-3; D: -; V: TRBV9; size: many; DNA: TGTGCCAGCAGCGTAGAGGGACACCCCGTCGGCACAGATACGCAGTATTTT; CDR3: CASSVEGHPVGTDTQYF
J: TRBJ2-5; D: -; V: TRBV28; size: few; DNA: TGTGCCAGCAGCTCCATCCCTTGGAGCCAGGAGACCCAGTACTTC; CDR3: CASSSIPWSQETQYF
J: TRBJ2-3; D: -; V: TRBV12-5; size: many; DNA: TGTGCTAGTGGCGTCGGGCTCGAGACAGATACGCAGTATTTT; CDR3: CASGVGLETDTQYF
J: TRBJ2-2; D: TRBD1; V: TRBV4-3; size: many; DNA: TGCGCCAGCAGCCAACATACAGGGGGCGAAGACACCGGGGAGCTGTTTTTT; CDR3: CASSQHTGGEDTGELFF
J: TRBJ2-1; D: -; V: TRBV29-1; size: few; DNA: TGCAGCGTTATCCGGGACGGTCCTGAGCAGTTCTTC; CDR3: CSVIRDGPEQFF
J: TRBJ1-6; D: -; V: TRBV7-2; size: -; DNA: TGTGCCAGCAGCTCCAGGGGAGGCGGCCCTAATTCACCCCTCCACTTT; CDR3: CASSSRGGGPNSPLHF
J: TRBJ2-1; D: -; V: TRBV27; size: few; DNA: TGTGCCAGCAGTTTGGGGCAGGGGATTGGTGAGCAGTTCTTC; CDR3: CASSLGQGIGEQFF
J: TRBJ1-5; D: -; V: TRBV6-5; size: many; DNA: TGTGCCAGCAGTGCCTTTGGGCCCGAGAATCAGCCCCAGCATTTT; CDR3: CASSAFGPENQPQHF
J: TRBJ2-7; D: -; V: TRBV7-2; size: many; DNA: TGTGCCAGCAGACCGCTAGGGGGTTATTACGAGCAGTACTTC; CDR3: CASRPLGGYYEQYF
J: TRBJ2-7; D: -; V: TRBV3-1; size: -; DNA: TGTGCCAGCAGCCCCGGGGCTAGCTTCTACGAGCAGTACTTC; CDR3: CASSPGASFYEQYF
J: TRBJ1-2; D: TRBD1; V: TRBV20-1; size: many; DNA: TGCAGTGCCCGGTCGACAACAGGGGAGAACTATGGCTACACCTTC; CDR3: CSARSTTGENYGYTF
J: TRBJ2-6; D: -; V: TRBV19; size: -; DNA: -; CDR3: CASSIVWGSGANVLAF
J: TRBJ2-5; D: -; V: TRBV29-1; size: many; DNA: TGCAGCGTTGACAGGGCTGGGACCCAGTACTTC; CDR3: CSVDRAGTQYF
J: TRBJ2-7; D: TRBD2; V: TRBV27; size: -; DNA: TGTGCCAGCAGGGGACTAGCGGGAGTATTTTACGAGCAGTACTTC; CDR3: CASRGLAGVFYEQYF
J: TRBJ2-7; D: TRBD1; V: TRBV27; size: -; DNA: TGTGCCAGCAGTTCCGACAGGGGGGTGTTCCACGAGCAGTACTTC; CDR3: CASSSDRGVFHEQYF
J: TRBJ1-1; D: -; V: TRBV7-9; size: many; DNA: TGTGCCAGCAGCCACCCAGGGTACCCCACTGAAGCTTTCTTT; CDR3: CASSHPGYPTEAFF
J: TRBJ2-7; D: -; V: TRBV7-9; size: many; DNA: TGTGCCAGCAGCGGCACAGGGAGCTCCTACGAGCAGTACTTC; CDR3: CASSGTGSSYEQYF
J: TRBJ1-2; D: -; V: TRBV7-9; size: many; DNA: TGTGCCAGCAGCGCAACCGGTCAAGCTAACTATGGCTACACCTTC; CDR3: CASSATGQANYGYTF
J: TRBJ2-3; D: TRBD2; V: TRBV7-6; size: many; DNA: TGTGCCAGCAGCTTAGGCGGGGGGCCAGATACGCAGTATTTT; CDR3: CASSLGGGPDTQYF
J: TRBJ2-5; D: TRBD2; V: TRBV15; size: -; DNA: TGTGCCACCAGCACAATCCACCTGCTAGCGGGGGGGGAGACCCAGTACTTC; CDR3: CATSTIHLLAGGETQYF
J: TRBJ2-7; D: TRBD2; V: TRBV9; size: -; DNA: TGTGCCAGCAGCGCTAGCGGGACCTACGAGCAGTACTTC; CDR3: CASSASGTYEQYF
J: TRBJ2-1; D: TRBD2; V: TRBV6-5; size: -; DNA: TGTGCCAGCAGCCGTGGGACTATCGACAATGAGCAGTTCTTC; CDR3: CASSRGTIDNEQFF
J: TRBJ2-2; D: -; V: TRBV6-1; size: few; DNA: TGTGCCATCCTTACCTACACCGGGGAGCTGTTTTTT; CDR3: CAILTYTGELFF
J: TRBJ1-1; D: TRBD1; V: TRBV7-6; size: many; DNA: TGTGCCAGCAGCTTAGACAGGGGGCGGGGTGAAGCTTTCTTT; CDR3: CASSLDRGRGEAFF
J: TRBJ1-1; D: -; V: TRBV5-1; size: many; DNA: TGCGCCAGCAGGCCGGGTCTTATGATGAACACTGAAGCTTTCTTT; CDR3: CASRPGLMMNTEAFF
J: TRBJ2-7; D: -; V: TRBV9; size: few; DNA: TGTGCCAGCAGCGCCGGAAAGAGCTCCTACGAGCAGTACTTC; CDR3: CASSAGKSSYEQYF